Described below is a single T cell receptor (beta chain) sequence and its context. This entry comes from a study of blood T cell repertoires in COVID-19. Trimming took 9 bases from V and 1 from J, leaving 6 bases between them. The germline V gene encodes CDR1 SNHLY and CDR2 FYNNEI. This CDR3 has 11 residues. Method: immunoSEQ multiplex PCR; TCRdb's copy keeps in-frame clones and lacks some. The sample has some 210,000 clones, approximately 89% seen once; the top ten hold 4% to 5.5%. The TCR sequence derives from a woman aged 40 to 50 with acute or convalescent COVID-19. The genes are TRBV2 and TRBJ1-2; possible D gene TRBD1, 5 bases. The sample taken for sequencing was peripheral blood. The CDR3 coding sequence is TGTGCCAGTCAGGGTAACTATGGCTACACCTTC. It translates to CASQGNYGYTF.